These 21 T cell receptor beta chains were all obtained from the same sample, sequenced in a study of blood T cell repertoires in COVID-19. Sequencing used immunoSEQ multiplex PCR; TCRdb keeps in-frame clones, though not all of them. The sample has roughly 570,000 clones; about 88% are singletons. Source material: peripheral blood. All receptors come from a woman aged 45-60 years with COVID-19, enrolled during active disease.

The rearrangement links TRBV10-3 to TRBJ2-2, with D maybe TRBD1 (5 bases). Germline V gene sequence: CDR1 ENHRY, CDR2 SYGVKD. The CDR3 runs to 14 residues. V lost 6 bases to trimming and J lost 5 bases, with 13 bases between them. In DNA form, the CDR3 reads TGTGCCATCAGGGGGCCAGACGATACCGGGGAGCTGTTTTTT. This sequence encodes CAIRGPDDTGELFF.

The V call is TRBV19, the J call TRBJ1-1, with a tentative D call TRBD1 (6 bases). V shed 4 bases and J shed 5 bases, with 17 bases lying between them. CDR3 length: 15 amino acids. Germline V CDR1 and CDR2: LNHDA, SQIVND (reference sequence). The CDR3 loop is CASSRDSQGKTEAFF. CDR3 in DNA: TGTGCCAGTAGTAGAGACTCCCAGGGGAAAACTGAAGCTTTCTTT.

This sequence joins TRBV5-4 and TRBJ2-7; TRBD1 matches at 8 bases. Trimming removed 2 bases from V and 4 bases from J; junction bases left unmatched: 5. CDR1 is SGHNT and CDR2 is YYREEE in the germline V gene (reference sequence). This CDR3 region has 14 residues. The CDR3 here is CASSFSQGGYEQYF. As DNA, the CDR3 is TGTGCCAGCAGCTTTTCACAGGGGGGTTACGAGCAGTACTTC.

The V gene is TRBV6-2 or TRBV6-3, the J gene TRBJ1-2, with D possibly being TRBD1 (5 bases). The CDR3 covers 14 residues. The V gene lost 0 bases and the J gene lost 4 bases, with 9 bases spanning the gap. CDR1 MNHEY and CDR2 SVGEGT come from the germline V gene. This CDR3 is CASSYSQGPYGYTF. The CDR3 region has the DNA TGTGCCAGCAGTTACTCTCAGGGTCCCTATGGCTACACCTTC.

The chain employs TRBV6-2 or TRBV6-3 and TRBJ2-2, with TRBD2 matching over 14 bases. The CDR3 has 16 amino acids. The trim removed 5 bases at V and 5 bases at J, leaving 4 bases unmatched. In germline, CDR1 is MNHEY, CDR2 SVGEGT. The CDR3 DNA reads as TGTGCCAGCAGTCCCGGGACTAGCGGGGGAACCGGGGAGCTGTTTTTT. Its protein product is CASSPGTSGGTGELFF.

This chain uses TRBV11-2 with TRBJ2-3; no reliable D call. The CDR3 is 14 amino acids. Germline V CDR1 and CDR2: SGHAT, FQNNGV. V lost 4 bases and J 0 bases, leaving 8 bases between the germline ends. The CDR3 DNA is TGTGCCAGCAGCTCCCGACTTAGCACAGATACGCAGTATTTT. Translating gives CASSSRLSTDTQYF.

The J gene is TRBJ1-5, the V gene TRBV4-1, with TRBD1 as a possible D gene (6 bases). This CDR3 spans 14 amino acids. Germline V lookup: CDR1 MGHRA, CDR2 YSYEKL. V lost 2 bases and J lost 7, with 12 bases in between. Here the CDR3 reads CASSQLGARQPQHF. In nucleotides, the CDR3 is TGCGCCAGCAGCCAATTGGGGGCCAGGCAGCCCCAGCATTTT.

This sequence joins TRBV7-3 and TRBJ1-2; TRBD1 agrees at 9 bases. Germline CDR1 SGHTA, CDR2 FQGTGA. The CDR3 has 13 amino acids. With V trimmed by 2 bases and J by 10 bases, 5 bases remained unmatched. The CDR3 DNA follows: TGTGCCAGCAGCTTAGGACAGGGGAACTTCTACACCTTC. It is translated as CASSLGQGNFYTF.

This chain connects TRBV5-6 to TRBJ2-4; 8 nucleotides align to TRBD1. The J segment lost 6 bases and the V segment lost 0 bases, leaving 5 bases of the junction unmatched. The CDR3 consists of 15 residues. Germline CDR1 and CDR2: SGHDT and YYEEEE. For the CDR3, the DNA is TGTGCCAGCAGCTTGGACAGGACAGGGCGAAACATTCAGTACTTC. It is translated as CASSLDRTGRNIQYF.

V usage is TRBV6-5 and J usage is TRBJ1-2; weak D call: TRBD1 (6 bases). The CDR3 length is 16 residues. From germline, CDR1 is MNHEY and CDR2 SVGAGI. The V end lost 2 bases, the J end lost 0 bases, and 13 bases lay between the germline ends. CDR3 in amino acids: CASSYRGGFSNYGYTF. In DNA form, the CDR3 reads TGTGCCAGCAGTTACAGGGGGGGATTTTCTAACTATGGCTACACCTTC.

V usage is TRBV6-2 or TRBV6-3 and J usage is TRBJ2-3; TRBD2 matches 12 bases. This CDR3 region has 17 residues. Germline V gene lookup returns CDR1 MNHEY and CDR2 SVGEGT. Trimming removed 4 bases from V and 6 bases from J; junction bases left unmatched: 11. DNA for the CDR3: TGTGCCAGCAGTTCCTTACTAGCGGGGGGCTCCGGGGATACGCAGTATTTT. Translation gives CASSSLLAGGSGDTQYF.

The chain's CDR3 is CASSIPWQGSSYGYTF. CDR3 DNA: TGTGCCAGTAGTATCCCCTGGCAGGGTTCATCATATGGCTACACCTTC. The chain carries TRBV19 and TRBJ1-2, with D maybe TRBD1 (5 bases). Germline V gene sequence: CDR1 LNHDA, CDR2 SQIVND (reference sequence). V lost 3 bases and J 5 bases, leaving 19 bases between the germline ends. CDR3 length: 16 residues.

The rearrangement uses TRBV5-1 and TRBJ1-6; D gene unclear. The CDR3 is 15 residues long. Per the germline V gene, CDR1 is SGHRS and CDR2 is YFSETQ. V lost 2 bases and J 8 bases, leaving 14 bases between the germline ends. The CDR3 protein is CASSLGAGGYSPLHF. The CDR3 region has the DNA TGCGCCAGCAGCTTAGGAGCGGGAGGCTATTCACCCCTCCACTTT.

The chain's CDR3 is CASSQGRQGDGSPLHF. CDR3 DNA: TGTGCCAGCAGCCAAGGTCGGCAGGGGGATGGGTCACCCCTCCACTTT. The chain joins TRBV3-1 (or the pseudogene TRBV3-2) to TRBJ1-6, with 7 nucleotides matching TRBD1. With 1 base clipped from V and 10 bases from J, the junction kept 10 bases outside the gene matches. The germline CDR1 and CDR2 sequences are LGHDT and YNNKEL (reference sequence). The CDR3 is made up of 16 amino acids.

The chain combines TRBV6-5 with TRBJ1-2, with D uncertain. V shed 6 bases and J shed 8 bases, with 19 bases lying between them. CDR3 size: 14 residues. The germline V gene has CDR1 MNHEY and CDR2 SVGAGI. CDR3 sequence: CASSLSQSLRGYTF. The CDR3 bases are TGTGCCAGCAGCCTCTCACAGTCCCTTCGGGGCTACACCTTC.

V is TRBV7-9 and J is TRBJ1-2, with 11 bases matching TRBD1. Looked up from germline, CDR1 is SEHNR and CDR2 is FQNEAQ (reference sequence). With 2 bases clipped from V and 8 bases from J, the junction kept 4 bases outside the gene matches. The CDR3 runs to 14 residues. CDR3 protein: CASSLSGTGGGYTF. For the CDR3, the DNA is TGTGCCAGCAGCTTATCCGGGACAGGGGGAGGCTACACCTTC.

This clone was seen a few times. The rearrangement links TRBV4-1 to TRBJ2-3; tentative D call: TRBD2 (5 bases). CDR3 length equals 14 residues. Trimming shortened V by 1 base and J by 2 bases, and 7 bases separated the two germline ends. Germline CDR1 is MGHRA and CDR2 is YSYEKL. DNA for the CDR3: TGCGCCAGCAGCCAAGCGGGGTACACAGATACGCAGTATTTT. Translation: CASSQAGYTDTQYF.

The chain couples TRBV3-1 (or the pseudogene TRBV3-2) to TRBJ2-1; TRBD2 matches 7 bases. The CDR3 length is 16 residues. V shed 1 base and J 8 bases; nucleotides not matched to a gene: 11. Looked up from germline, CDR1 is LGHDT and CDR2 is YNNKEL (reference sequence). The CDR3 DNA sequence: TGTGCCAGCAGCCAAGTGTTTGCGGGGGTCCCCCATGAGCAGTTCTTC. Translated: CASSQVFAGVPHEQFF.

This sequence joins TRBV7-2 and TRBJ1-2, with 9 bases aligning to TRBD1. Germline V gives CDR1 SGHTA, CDR2 FQGNSA. The CDR3 extends over 14 amino acids. Trimming at V came to 5 bases and at J to 5 bases, leaving 6 bases not matched to a gene. Here the CDR3 DNA reads TGTGCCAGCAGCCGCCTGGGACAGGGATATGGCTACACCTTC. Translating it yields CASSRLGQGYGYTF.

This chain joins TRBV21-1 and TRBJ1-1; TRBD1 reflects the table's D call only, with no check against the DNA. TRBV21-1 is a pseudogene segment. CDR3 size: 16 residues. CDR3 nucleotide sequence: TGTGCCAGCAGCAACAGGGTCCTAATCATGAACACTGAAGCTTTCTTT. Protein product: CASSNRVLIMNTEAFF.

The chain is built from TRBV28 and TRBJ2-7; TRBD1 matches at 9 bases. V gave up 8 bases and J gave up 2 bases; unmatched junction bases: 7. The CDR3 covers 14 residues. Germline V gene data show CDR1 as MDHEN and CDR2 as SYDVKM. CDR3 bases: TGTGCCAGCCAACAGGGGGCAGGGACCTACGAGCAGTACTTC. It encodes CASQQGAGTYEQYF.